This T cell receptor (beta chain) was obtained from a study of blood T cell repertoires in COVID-19. J was trimmed by 4 bases and V by 4 bases; bases with no gene match: 4. Germline lookup yields CDR1 SGHKS and CDR2 YYEKEE (reference sequence). The CDR3 loop spans 14 amino acids. The method was immunoSEQ multiplex PCR; TCRdb's version includes in-frame clones alone and lacks a portion of them. The data hold 100,000 to 150,000 clones, with around 87% observed a single time. The sample comprised peripheral blood. The sequence came from a woman aged 55-70 years with acute or convalescent COVID-19. This chain uses TRBV5-5 with TRBJ1-5, with 8 bases that match TRBD1. CDR3 nucleotide sequence: TGTGCCAGCAGCATAACAGGGGGGAATCAGCCCCAGCATTTT. It codes for CASSITGGNQPQHF.